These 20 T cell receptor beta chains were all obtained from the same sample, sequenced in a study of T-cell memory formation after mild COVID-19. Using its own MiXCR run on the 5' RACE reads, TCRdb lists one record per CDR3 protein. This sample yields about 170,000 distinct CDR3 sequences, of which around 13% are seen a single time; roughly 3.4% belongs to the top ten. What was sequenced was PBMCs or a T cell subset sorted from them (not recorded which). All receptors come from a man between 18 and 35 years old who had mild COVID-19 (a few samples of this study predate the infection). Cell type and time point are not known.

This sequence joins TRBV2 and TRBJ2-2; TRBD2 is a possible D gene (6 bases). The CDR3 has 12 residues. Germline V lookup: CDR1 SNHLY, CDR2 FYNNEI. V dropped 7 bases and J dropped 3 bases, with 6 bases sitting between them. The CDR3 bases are TGTGCCAGCACGGGGGACACCGGGGAGCTGTTTTTT. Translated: CASTGDTGELFF.

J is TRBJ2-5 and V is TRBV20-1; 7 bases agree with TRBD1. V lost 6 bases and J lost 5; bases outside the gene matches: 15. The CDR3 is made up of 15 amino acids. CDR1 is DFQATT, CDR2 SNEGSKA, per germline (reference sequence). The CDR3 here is CSAPDRDSPWETQYF. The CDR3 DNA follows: TGCAGTGCCCCAGATCGGGACAGCCCCTGGGAGACCCAGTACTTC.

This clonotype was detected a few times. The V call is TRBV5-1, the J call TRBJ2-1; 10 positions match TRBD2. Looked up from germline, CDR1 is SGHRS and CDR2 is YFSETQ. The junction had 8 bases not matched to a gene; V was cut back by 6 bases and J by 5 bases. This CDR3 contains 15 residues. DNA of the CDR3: TGCGCCAGCACCCCTCTAGCGGGGGTTAACAATGAGCAGTTCTTC. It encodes CASTPLAGVNNEQFF.

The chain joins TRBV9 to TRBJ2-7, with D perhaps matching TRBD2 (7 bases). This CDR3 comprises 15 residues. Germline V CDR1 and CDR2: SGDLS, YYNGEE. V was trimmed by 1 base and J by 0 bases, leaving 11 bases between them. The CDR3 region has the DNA TGTGCCAGCAGCGTATCCGGGGGGCTCTCCTACGAGCAGTACTTC. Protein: CASSVSGGLSYEQYF. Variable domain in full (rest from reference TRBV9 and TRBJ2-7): DSGVTQTPKHLITATGQRVTLRCSPRSGDLSVYWYQQSLDQGLQFLIQYYNGEERAKGNILERFSAQQFPDLHSELNLSSLELGDSALYFCASSVSGGLSYEQYFGPGTRLTVT.

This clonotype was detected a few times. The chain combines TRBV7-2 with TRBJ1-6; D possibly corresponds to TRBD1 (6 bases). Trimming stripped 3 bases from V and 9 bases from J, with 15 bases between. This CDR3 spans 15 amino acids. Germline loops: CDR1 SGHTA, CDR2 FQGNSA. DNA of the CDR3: TGTGCCAGCAGCTTTTCAGGGGTGGGCGGTTCACCCCTCCACTTT. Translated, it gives CASSFSGVGGSPLHF.

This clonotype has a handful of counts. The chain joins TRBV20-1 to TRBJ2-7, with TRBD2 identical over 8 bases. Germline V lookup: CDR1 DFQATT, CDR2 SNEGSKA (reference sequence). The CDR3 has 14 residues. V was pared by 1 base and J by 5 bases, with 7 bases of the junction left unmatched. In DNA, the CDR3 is TGCAGTGCTAGAGGAACTAGCGGCGCCCACGAGCAGTACTTC. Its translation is CSARGTSGAHEQYF.

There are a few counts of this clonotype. The CDR3 nucleotides are TGCGCCAGCAGCTATACGGGGGGGCCCAGCACCGGGGAGCTGTTTTTT. This codes for CASSYTGGPSTGELFF. The rearrangement uses TRBV5-1 and TRBJ2-2; TRBD2 aligns across 8 bases. Germline loops: CDR1 SGHRS, CDR2 YFSETQ. The V segment lost 3 bases and the J segment 4 bases; nucleotides outside the gene matches: 8. The CDR3 has 16 residues.

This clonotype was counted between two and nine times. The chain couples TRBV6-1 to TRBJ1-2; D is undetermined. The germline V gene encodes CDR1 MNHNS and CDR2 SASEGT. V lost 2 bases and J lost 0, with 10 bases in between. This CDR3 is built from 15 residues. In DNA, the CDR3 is TGTGCCAGCAGTGAATTTGGTGGAACTAACTATGGCTACACCTTC. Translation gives CASSEFGGTNYGYTF.

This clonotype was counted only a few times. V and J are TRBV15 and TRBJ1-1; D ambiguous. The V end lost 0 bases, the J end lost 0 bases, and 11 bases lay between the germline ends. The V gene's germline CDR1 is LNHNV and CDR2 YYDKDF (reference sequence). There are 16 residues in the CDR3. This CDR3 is CATSRDVYSLNTEAFF. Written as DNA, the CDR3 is TGTGCCACCAGCAGAGATGTGTACAGCTTGAACACTGAAGCTTTCTTT.

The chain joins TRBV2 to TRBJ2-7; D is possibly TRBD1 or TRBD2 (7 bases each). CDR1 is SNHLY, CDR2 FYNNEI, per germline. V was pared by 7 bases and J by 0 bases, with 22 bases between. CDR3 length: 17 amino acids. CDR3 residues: CASILLGGRTSSYEQYF. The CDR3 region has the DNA TGTGCCAGCATCCTGTTAGGGGGCAGGACTAGCTCCTACGAGCAGTACTTC.

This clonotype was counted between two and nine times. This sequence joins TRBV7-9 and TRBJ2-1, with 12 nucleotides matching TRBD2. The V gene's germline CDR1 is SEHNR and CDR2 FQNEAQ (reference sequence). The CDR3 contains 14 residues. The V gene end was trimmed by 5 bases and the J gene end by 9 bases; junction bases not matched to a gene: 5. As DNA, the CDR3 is TGTGCCAGCAGCCCTAGCGGGGGGGCGGGTGAGCAGTTCTTC. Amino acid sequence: CASSPSGGAGEQFF.

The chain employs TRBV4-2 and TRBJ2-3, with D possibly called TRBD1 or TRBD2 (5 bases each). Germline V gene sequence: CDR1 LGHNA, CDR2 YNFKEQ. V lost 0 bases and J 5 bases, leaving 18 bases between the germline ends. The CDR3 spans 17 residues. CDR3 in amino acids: CASSQERGAFPEDTQYF. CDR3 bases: TGTGCCAGCAGCCAAGAGAGGGGAGCGTTCCCCGAAGATACGCAGTATTTT.

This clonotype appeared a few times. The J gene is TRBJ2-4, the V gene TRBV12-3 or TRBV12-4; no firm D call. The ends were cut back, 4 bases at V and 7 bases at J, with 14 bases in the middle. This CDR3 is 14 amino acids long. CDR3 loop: CASSSQGLGNIQYF. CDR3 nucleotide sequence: TGTGCCAGCAGTTCCCAAGGCCTCGGCAACATTCAGTACTTC.

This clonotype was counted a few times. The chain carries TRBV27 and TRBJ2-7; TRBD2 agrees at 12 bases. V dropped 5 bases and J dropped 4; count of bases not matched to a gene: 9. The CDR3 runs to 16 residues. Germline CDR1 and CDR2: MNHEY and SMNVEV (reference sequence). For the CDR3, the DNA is TGTGCCAGCAGTCCCCTGGGGGGGACTAGCGGGTACGAGCAGTACGTC. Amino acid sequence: CASSPLGGTSGYEQYV.

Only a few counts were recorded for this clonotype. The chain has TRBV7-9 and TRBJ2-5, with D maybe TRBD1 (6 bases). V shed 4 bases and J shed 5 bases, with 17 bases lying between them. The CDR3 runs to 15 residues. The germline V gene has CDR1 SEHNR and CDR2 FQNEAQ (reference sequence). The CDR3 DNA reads TGTGCCAGCAGCTCGTACAGGGATTTAGGGGAGACCCAGTACTTC. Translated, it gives CASSSYRDLGETQYF.

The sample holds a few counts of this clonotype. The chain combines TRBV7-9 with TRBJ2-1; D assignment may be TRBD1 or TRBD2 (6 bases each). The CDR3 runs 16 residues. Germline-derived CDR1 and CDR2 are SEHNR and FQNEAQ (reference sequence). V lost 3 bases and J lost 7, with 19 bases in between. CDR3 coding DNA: TGTGCCAGCAGCTTCGTACCACAGGGAGGCTTAAATGAGCAGTTCTTC. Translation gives CASSFVPQGGLNEQFF. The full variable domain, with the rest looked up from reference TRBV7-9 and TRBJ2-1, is DTGVSQNPRHKITKRGQNVTFRCDPISEHNRLYWYRQTLGQGPEFLTYFQNEAQLEKSRLLSDRFSAERPKGSFSTLEIQRTEQGDSAMYLCASSFVPQGGLNEQFFGPGTRLTVL.

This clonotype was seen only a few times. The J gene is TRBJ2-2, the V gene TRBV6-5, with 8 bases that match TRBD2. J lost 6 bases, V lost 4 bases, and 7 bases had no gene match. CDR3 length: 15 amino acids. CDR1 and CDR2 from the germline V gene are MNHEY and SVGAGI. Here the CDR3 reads CASSWTSPRAGELFF. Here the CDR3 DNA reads TGTGCCAGCAGTTGGACTAGCCCGAGGGCCGGGGAGCTGTTTTTT.

The CDR3 sequence: CASSEALPTGGTNEKLFF. The CDR3 DNA is TGTGCCAGCAGTGAAGCGCTTCCGACAGGGGGCACTAATGAAAAACTGTTTTTT. This sequence joins TRBV6-1 and TRBJ1-4, with 10 bases aligning to TRBD1. Germline CDR1 is MNHNS and CDR2 is SASEGT. The CDR3 runs 18 residues. The ends lost 0 bases at V and 2 bases at J; junction bases unmatched: 6.

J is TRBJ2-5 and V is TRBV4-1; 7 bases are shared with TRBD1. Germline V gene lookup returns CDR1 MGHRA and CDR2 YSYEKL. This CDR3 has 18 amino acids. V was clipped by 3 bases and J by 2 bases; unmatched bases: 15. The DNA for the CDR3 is TGCGCCAGCAGCCAGGGCCCGACAGGGTCGATCTCTCAAGAGACCCAGTACTTC. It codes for CASSQGPTGSISQETQYF.

The CDR3 loop reads CSAAGRAGNTIYF. DNA for the CDR3: TGCAGTGCAGCCGGGCGGGCCGGAAACACCATATATTTT. This chain connects TRBV20-1 to TRBJ1-3; D gene ambiguous. The CDR3 length is 13 residues. Trimming removed 6 bases from V and 4 bases from J, with 13 bases in between. The V gene's germline CDR1 is DFQATT and CDR2 SNEGSKA (reference sequence).